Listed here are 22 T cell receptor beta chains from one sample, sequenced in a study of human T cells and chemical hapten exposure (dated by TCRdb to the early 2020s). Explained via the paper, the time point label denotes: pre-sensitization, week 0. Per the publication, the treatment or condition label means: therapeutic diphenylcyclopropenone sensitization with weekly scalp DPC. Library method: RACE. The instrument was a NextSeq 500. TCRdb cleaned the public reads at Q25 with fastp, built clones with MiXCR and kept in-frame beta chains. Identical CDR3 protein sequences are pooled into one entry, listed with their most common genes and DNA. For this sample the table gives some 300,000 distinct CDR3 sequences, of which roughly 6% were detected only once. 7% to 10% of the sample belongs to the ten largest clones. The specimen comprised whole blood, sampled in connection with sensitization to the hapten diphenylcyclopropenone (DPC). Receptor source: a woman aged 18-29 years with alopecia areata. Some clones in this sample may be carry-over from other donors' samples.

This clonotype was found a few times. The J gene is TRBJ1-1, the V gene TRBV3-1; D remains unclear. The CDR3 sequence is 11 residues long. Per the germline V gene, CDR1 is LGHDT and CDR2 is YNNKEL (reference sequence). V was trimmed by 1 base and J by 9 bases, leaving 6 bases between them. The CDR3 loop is CASSQVHQAFF. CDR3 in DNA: TGTGCCAGCAGCCAAGTTCATCAAGCTTTCTTT.

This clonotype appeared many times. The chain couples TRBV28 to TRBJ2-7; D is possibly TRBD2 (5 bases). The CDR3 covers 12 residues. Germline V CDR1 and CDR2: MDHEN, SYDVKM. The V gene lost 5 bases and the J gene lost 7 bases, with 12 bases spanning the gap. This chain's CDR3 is CASSRGLEEQYF. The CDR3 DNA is TGTGCCAGCAGTCGGGGTCTTGAGGAGCAGTACTTC.

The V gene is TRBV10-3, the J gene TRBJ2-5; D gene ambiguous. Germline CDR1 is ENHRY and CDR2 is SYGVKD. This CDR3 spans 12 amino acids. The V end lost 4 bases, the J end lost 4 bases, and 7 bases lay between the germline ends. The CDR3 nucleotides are TGTGCCATCAGTGCGCCGGGAGAGACCCAGTACTTC. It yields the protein CAISAPGETQYF.

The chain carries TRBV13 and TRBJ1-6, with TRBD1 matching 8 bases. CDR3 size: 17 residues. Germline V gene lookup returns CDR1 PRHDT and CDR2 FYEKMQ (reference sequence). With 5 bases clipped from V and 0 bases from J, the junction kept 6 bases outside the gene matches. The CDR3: CASSRRTGGSYNSPLHF. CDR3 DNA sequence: TGTGCCAGCAGCCGTCGAACAGGGGGCTCCTATAATTCACCCCTCCACTTT.

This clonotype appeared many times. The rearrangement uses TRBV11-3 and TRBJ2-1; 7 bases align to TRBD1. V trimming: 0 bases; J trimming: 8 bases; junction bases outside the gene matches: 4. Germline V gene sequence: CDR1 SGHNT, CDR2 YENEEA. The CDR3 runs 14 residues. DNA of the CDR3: TGTGCCAGCAGCTTAGATCCTACAGGGGATGAGCAGTTCTTC. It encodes CASSLDPTGDEQFF. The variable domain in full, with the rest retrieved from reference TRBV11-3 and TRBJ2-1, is EAGVVQSPRYKIIEKKQPVAFWCNPISGHNTLYWYLQNLGQGPELLIRYENEEAVDDSQLPKDRFSAERLKGVDSTLKIQPAELGDSAVYLCASSLDPTGDEQFFGPGTRLTVL.

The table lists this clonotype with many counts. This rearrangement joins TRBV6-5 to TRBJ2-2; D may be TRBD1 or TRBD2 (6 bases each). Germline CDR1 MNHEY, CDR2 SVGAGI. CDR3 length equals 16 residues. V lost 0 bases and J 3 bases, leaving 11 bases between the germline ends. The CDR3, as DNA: TGTGCCAGCAGTTACTCGTGGGGGGCTGACACCGGGGAGCTGTTTTTT. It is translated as CASSYSWGADTGELFF.

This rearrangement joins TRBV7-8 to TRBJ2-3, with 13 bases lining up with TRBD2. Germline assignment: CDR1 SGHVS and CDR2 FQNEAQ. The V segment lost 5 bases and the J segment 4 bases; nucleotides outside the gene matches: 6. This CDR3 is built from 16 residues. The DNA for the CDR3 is TGTGCCAGCAGCCCAGGGACTAGCGGGGTCCCAGATACGCAGTATTTT. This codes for CASSPGTSGVPDTQYF.

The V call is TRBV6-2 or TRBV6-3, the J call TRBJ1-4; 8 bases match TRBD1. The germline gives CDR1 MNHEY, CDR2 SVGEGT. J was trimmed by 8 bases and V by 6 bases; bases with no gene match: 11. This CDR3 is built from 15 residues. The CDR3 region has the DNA TGTGCCAGCAGATTATCCGGGACAGGTCGCGAAAAACTGTTTTTT. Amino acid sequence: CASRLSGTGREKLFF.

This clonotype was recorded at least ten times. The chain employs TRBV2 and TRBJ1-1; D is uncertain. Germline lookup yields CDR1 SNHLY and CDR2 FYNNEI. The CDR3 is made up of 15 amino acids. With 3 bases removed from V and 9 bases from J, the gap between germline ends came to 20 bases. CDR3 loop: CASSEEGPAGPKAFF. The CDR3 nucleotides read TGTGCCAGCAGTGAGGAAGGGCCCGCCGGCCCTAAAGCTTTCTTT.

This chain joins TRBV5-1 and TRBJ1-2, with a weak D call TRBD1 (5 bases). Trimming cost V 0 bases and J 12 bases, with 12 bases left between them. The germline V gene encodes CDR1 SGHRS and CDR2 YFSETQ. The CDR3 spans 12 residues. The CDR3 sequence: CASSLDGGTDTF. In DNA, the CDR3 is TGCGCCAGCAGCTTGGATGGAGGGACGGACACCTTC.

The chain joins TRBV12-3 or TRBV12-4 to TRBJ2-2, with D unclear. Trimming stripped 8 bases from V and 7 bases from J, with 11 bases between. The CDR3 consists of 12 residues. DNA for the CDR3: TGTGCCAGCTTTTTAGAAGACGGGGAGCTGTTTTTT. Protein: CASFLEDGELFF.

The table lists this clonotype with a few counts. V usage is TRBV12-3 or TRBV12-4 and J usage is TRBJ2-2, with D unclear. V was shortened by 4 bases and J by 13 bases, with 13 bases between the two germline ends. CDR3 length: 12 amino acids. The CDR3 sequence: CASSSNTRGLFF. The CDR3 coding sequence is TGTGCCAGCAGTTCAAATACTCGAGGGCTGTTTTTT.

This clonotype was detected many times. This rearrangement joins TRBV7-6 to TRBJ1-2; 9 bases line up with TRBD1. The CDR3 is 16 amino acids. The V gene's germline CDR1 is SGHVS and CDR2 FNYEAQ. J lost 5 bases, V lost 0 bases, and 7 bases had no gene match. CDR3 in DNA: TGTGCCAGCAGCTTAGCGCAGGACAGGGGACTTTATGGCTACACCTTC. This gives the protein CASSLAQDRGLYGYTF.

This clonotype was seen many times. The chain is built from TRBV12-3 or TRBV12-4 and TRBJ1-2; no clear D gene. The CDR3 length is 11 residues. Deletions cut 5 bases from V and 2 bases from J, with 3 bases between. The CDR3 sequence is CASSRNYGYTF. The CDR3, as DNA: TGTGCCAGCAGTCGGAACTATGGCTACACCTTC.

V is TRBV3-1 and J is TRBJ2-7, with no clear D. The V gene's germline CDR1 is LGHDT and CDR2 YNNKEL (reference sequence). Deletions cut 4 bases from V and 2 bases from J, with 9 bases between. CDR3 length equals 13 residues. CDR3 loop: CASSLGSPYEQYF. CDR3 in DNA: TGTGCCAGCAGCCTGGGGTCCCCCTACGAGCAGTACTTC.

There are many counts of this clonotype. The CDR3 region is CASSLSGTPEAFF. For the CDR3, the DNA is TGTGCCAGCAGCTTATCCGGGACTCCTGAAGCTTTCTTT. This sequence joins TRBV7-2 and TRBJ1-1, with D possibly being TRBD1 (5 bases). With 2 bases removed from V and 6 bases from J, the gap between germline ends came to 10 bases. The CDR3 contains 13 residues. The germline CDR1 and CDR2 sequences are SGHTA and FQGNSA. The complete variable domain, with remaining parts taken from reference TRBV7-2 and TRBJ1-1, reads GAGVSQSPSNKVTEKGKDVELRCDPISGHTALYWYRQSLGQGLEFLIYFQGNSAPDKSGLPSDRFSAERTGGSVSTLTIQRTQQEDSAVYLCASSLSGTPEAFFGQGTRLTVV.

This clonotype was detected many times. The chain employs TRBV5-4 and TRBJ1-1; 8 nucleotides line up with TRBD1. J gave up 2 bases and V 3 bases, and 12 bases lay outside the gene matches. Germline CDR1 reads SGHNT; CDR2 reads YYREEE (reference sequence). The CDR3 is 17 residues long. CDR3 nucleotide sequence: TGTGCCAGCAGCTCAGCCTCGGACAGGGATTTCAACACTGAAGCTTTCTTT. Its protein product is CASSSASDRDFNTEAFF.

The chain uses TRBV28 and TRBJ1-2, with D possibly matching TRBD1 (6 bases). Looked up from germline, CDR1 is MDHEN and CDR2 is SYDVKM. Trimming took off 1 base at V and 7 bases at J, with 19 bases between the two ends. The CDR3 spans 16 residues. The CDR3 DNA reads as TGTGCCAGCAGTTTATCACGGCAGGGGTTCGGGGCTGGCTACACCTTC. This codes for CASSLSRQGFGAGYTF.

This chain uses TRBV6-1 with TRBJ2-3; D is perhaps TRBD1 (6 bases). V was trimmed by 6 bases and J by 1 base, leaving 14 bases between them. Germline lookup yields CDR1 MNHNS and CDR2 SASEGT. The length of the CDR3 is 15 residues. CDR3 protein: CASRPLWGRTDTQYF. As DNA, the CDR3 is TGTGCCAGCAGGCCACTTTGGGGGCGCACAGATACGCAGTATTTT.

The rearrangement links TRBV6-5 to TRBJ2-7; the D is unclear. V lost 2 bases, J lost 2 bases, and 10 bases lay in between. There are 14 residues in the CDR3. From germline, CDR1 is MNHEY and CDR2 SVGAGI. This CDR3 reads CASSYGTDTYEQYF. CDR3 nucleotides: TGTGCCAGCAGTTACGGCACAGACACCTACGAGCAGTACTTC.

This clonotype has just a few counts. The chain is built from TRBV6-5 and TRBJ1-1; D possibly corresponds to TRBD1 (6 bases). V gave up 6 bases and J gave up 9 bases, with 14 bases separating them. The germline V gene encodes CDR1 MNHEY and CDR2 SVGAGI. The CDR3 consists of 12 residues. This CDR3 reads CASSQRQDQAFF. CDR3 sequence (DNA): TGTGCCAGCAGCCAAAGACAGGACCAAGCTTTCTTT.

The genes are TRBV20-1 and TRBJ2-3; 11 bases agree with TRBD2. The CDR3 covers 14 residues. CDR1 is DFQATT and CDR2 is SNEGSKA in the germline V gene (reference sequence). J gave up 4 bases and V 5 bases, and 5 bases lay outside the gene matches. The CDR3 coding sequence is TGCAGTGCTGTTACTAGCGGGGGACCAGATACGCAGTATTTT. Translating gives CSAVTSGGPDTQYF.